This T cell receptor (beta chain) was sequenced in a study of cytotoxic CD8 clonotypes in ibrutinib-treated CLL (dated by TCRdb to the early 2020s). Study-level background: In this cohort, over 14 patients were treatment-naive and some 10 were relapsed/refractory, while roughly 18 had unmutated IGHV. An average of around 260,000 productive templates and about 100,000 productive rearrangements was obtained per sample. Samples at response were collected after a median of about twelve months of treatment, with a range of roughly 6 to 36 months. Cryopreserved peripheral blood mononuclear cells were obtained before treatment, at response, and at either sustained remission or disease progression. Of the 86 participants in the trial, about two dozen had longitudinal samples available. Partial responses were observed in about 25 patients and complete responses in 2; after a median follow-up of around 68 months, remission was maintained in approximately 14 patients and progression was observed in some twelve.

For this clone: It has no known antigen specificity. Base qualities are missing; no much larger clone stands one base away.

For TCR beta library preparation, roughly 2.2 micrograms of genomic DNA was extracted from cryopreserved PBMCs. Longitudinal blood samples from CLL patients on ibrutinib monotherapy underwent high-throughput TCR beta sequencing. The patients took part in an open-label, single-center phase 2 trial of ibrutinib monotherapy. On a MiSeq, deep resolution sequencing aimed for a depth between 1 in 1 million and 1 in 200,000 T cells, with each clonotype covered about 9.9x on average. The immunoSEQ hsTCRB Kit was used to generate TCR beta libraries. For the original study's pipeline: ImmunoSEQ Data Assistant and ImmunoSEQ Analyzer were used for data analysis, and V, D and J genes were assigned according to IMGT definitions. Clonality, which ranges from 0 to 1, was calculated as one minus the normalized Shannon entropy of productive rearrangement frequencies. Only overrepresented clonotypes making up at least 0.05% of the repertoire of each patient were included in the public clonotype analysis. About a dozen age-matched healthy donor repertoires from immuneACCESS served as clonality controls. Sourced from immuneACCESS, this table was stored by TCRdb with only in-frame sequences that have V and J called. A share of the clones is absent; for the studies checked, an unresolved V gene accounts for under half, and the remainder has no known explanation. V and J calls and clone size are as listed in that table; D and trimming were resolved from the DNA. Recorded for this sample are approximately 7,100 clones; around four fifths of them occurred a single time. The top ten clonotypes cover 3.8% of the sample.

Study-wide findings and limitations: Public clonotypes were found to be uncommon and were observed to contract or remain stable during treatment; the increase in clonality was shown to reflect expansion of private clonotypes at ibrutinib response. Baseline clonality exceeded that of age-matched healthy donors and correlated strongly with circulating CD8+ T-cell counts. Sampling times were not matched between sustained-remission and progressing patients, and lymph node repertoires were not studied. An increase in clonality was observed at ibrutinib response, with clonality remaining stable during sustained remission and falling back toward baseline at progression.

CDR1 and CDR2 were assigned from the germline V gene as SGHTA and FQGNSA. Ends trimmed: V by 1 base, J by 1 base; bases unmatched to a gene: 2. The CDR3 covers 15 residues, taking in both the cysteine and the phenylalanine. The retained sequence is limited to the CDR3, 45 bases, with the frame set at the first base. This sequence originates from a human donor with chronic lymphocytic leukemia. The chain is encoded by TRBV7-2 joined to TRBJ2-3; TRBD2 fits 7 bases in the junction. The sequencing here drew on PBMCs, taken before ibrutinib treatment. At the DNA level, the sequence is TGTGCCAGCAGCTTAGTTGCGGGAGGCACAGATACGCAGTATTTT. Translated, it reads CASSLVAGGTDTQYF.